The source of this T cell receptor beta chain is a study of response to subunit inactivated influenza vaccine. Whole-study findings and limits: Authors suggested that a seasonal influenza vaccination recruits few new T cells each time.

This clonotype was detected many times. Its antigen is unknown. TCRdb reprocessed the RT-PCR reads via MiXCR and lists one record per CDR3 protein. The data hold more than 450,000 distinct CDR3 sequences, with approximately 7.1% observed a single time. The V gene lost 3 bases and the J gene lost 4 bases, with 9 bases spanning the gap. Germline CDR1 is MDHEN and CDR2 is SYDVKM. The CDR3 consists of 14 residues. Sequencing used PBMCs from blood, obtained less than 30 months after vaccination. The chain combines TRBV28 with TRBJ2-2; D uncertain. This receptor was obtained from a man between 50 and 69 years old who received an inactivated influenza vaccine. DNA of the CDR3: TGTGCCAGCAGTTTGGTCAAGACCACCGGGGAGCTGTTTTTT. The encoded protein is CASSLVKTTGELFF.